A single sample is the source of the 27 T cell receptor beta chains below, sequenced in a study of blood T cell repertoires in COVID-19. Produced via immunoSEQ multiplex PCR; TCRdb's table is partial and in-frame only. Among about 100,000 clones listed, 90% to 95% were seen once. The sample was peripheral blood. Receptors originate from a man over 45 with active COVID-19.

The chain uses TRBV19 and TRBJ2-2, with 11 bases fitting TRBD2. CDR1 and CDR2 from the germline V gene are LNHDA and SQIVND (reference sequence). The CDR3 sequence is 21 residues long. V was pared by 2 bases and J by 0 bases, with 14 bases of the junction left unmatched. The CDR3 loop reads CASSIYRLRRLAGSNTGELFF. The CDR3 coding sequence is TGTGCCAGTAGTATATATCGGTTGCGGAGACTAGCGGGATCGAACACCGGGGAGCTGTTTTTT.

The gene calls are TRBV5-3 and TRBJ2-2; TRBD1 aligns across 8 bases. TRBV5-3 is assigned to the ORF class and has an uncertain function. The length of the CDR3 is 15 residues. Trimming took 0 bases from V and 7 from J; bases not matched to a gene: 5. The CDR3: CARSLAAGGGGELFF. Here the CDR3 DNA reads TGTGCCAGAAGCTTGGCGGCAGGGGGCGGCGGGGAGCTGTTTTTT.

The chain employs TRBV27 and TRBJ1-2, with a weak D call TRBD1 (6 bases). The CDR3 is 18 residues long. Deletions cut 5 bases from V and 2 bases from J, with 24 bases between. In germline, CDR1 is MNHEY, CDR2 SMNVEV (reference sequence). CDR3 sequence (DNA): TGTGCCAGCAGTCCTACGCGAACTCCGGGACAAACGAACTATGGCTACACCTTC. This encodes CASSPTRTPGQTNYGYTF.

The V gene is TRBV5-1, the J gene TRBJ1-2; the D gene is possibly TRBD1 (5 bases). Germline CDR1 reads SGHRS; CDR2 reads YFSETQ. This CDR3 region has 16 residues. Trimming shortened V by 0 bases and J by 5 bases, and 17 bases separated the two germline ends. The CDR3 DNA sequence: TGCGCCAGCAGCTTGGCCCCAGCGACAGTATCTTATGGCTACACCTTC. This sequence encodes CASSLAPATVSYGYTF.

This chain connects TRBV11-3 to TRBJ2-2; a possible D gene is TRBD2 (6 bases). The germline CDR1 and CDR2 sequences are SGHNT and YENEEA. The CDR3 contains 13 residues. V gave up 5 bases and J gave up 8 bases, with 12 bases separating them. The CDR3 loop is CASSPIRGGELFF. CDR3 nucleotide sequence: TGTGCCAGCAGCCCGATTCGGGGGGGGGAGCTGTTTTTT.

This sequence joins TRBV6-1 and TRBJ2-1; 13 nucleotides match TRBD2. CDR1 and CDR2 from the germline V gene are MNHNS and SASEGT. J lost 6 bases, V lost 3 bases, and 8 bases had no gene match. The CDR3 runs 17 residues. CDR3 nucleotides: TGTGCCAGCAGTGATACCTTACTAGCGGGAGGGGGCAATGAGCAGTTCTTC. It encodes CASSDTLLAGGGNEQFF.

The chain employs TRBV24-1 and TRBJ1-2; TRBD1 aligns across 10 bases. This CDR3 spans 13 amino acids. With 4 bases clipped from V and 7 bases from J, the junction kept 2 bases outside the gene matches. Germline assignment: CDR1 KGHDR and CDR2 SFDVKD. CDR3 coding DNA: TGTGCCACCAGTGAGGGACAGGGGAGTGGCTACACCTTC. Translated: CATSEGQGSGYTF.

This clone was observed a single time. This same CDR3 is encoded by further DNA sequences in the sample. The chain joins TRBV5-1 to TRBJ2-2; D perhaps matches TRBD1 (6 bases). Trimming pared 5 bases from V and 3 bases from J, leaving 8 bases between. The CDR3 is 13 amino acids. Germline CDR1 and CDR2: SGHRS and YFSETQ. Here the CDR3 reads CASSPGDTGELFF. DNA of the CDR3: TGCGCCAGCAGTCCAGGGGACACCGGGGAGCTGTTTTTT.

The chain joins TRBV2 to TRBJ1-6; the D gene is possibly TRBD1 (5 bases). Trimming left V 8 bases short and J 6 bases short, with 14 bases between. The CDR3 loop spans 14 amino acids. Per the germline V gene, CDR1 is SNHLY and CDR2 is FYNNEI. CDR3 sequence (DNA): TGTGCCAGCTCAGGGACTGCCACTAATTCACCCCTCCACTTT. Translating gives CASSGTATNSPLHF.

CDR3 in DNA: TGTGCCAGCTGGGCCGCTGGCTACACCTTC. Translation: CASWAAGYTF. This chain links TRBV6-5 with TRBJ1-2; D is unresolved. With 8 bases removed from V and 7 bases from J, the gap between germline ends came to 8 bases. The length of the CDR3 is 10 residues. Germline V gene sequence: CDR1 MNHEY, CDR2 SVGAGI.

The chain recombines TRBV6-5 with TRBJ2-7; D is possibly TRBD1 (6 bases). Germline CDR1 and CDR2: MNHEY and SVGAGI. The CDR3 extends over 15 amino acids. V was shortened by 7 bases and J by 2 bases, with 18 bases between the two germline ends. CDR3 region: CASNSRGQTTYEQYV. In nucleotides, the CDR3 is TGTGCCAGCAACTCCAGGGGTCAAACGACCTACGAGCAGTACGTC.

This rearrangement joins TRBV19 to TRBJ2-3; the D gene is possibly TRBD2 (6 bases). This CDR3 is 15 amino acids long. Trimming took 3 bases from V and 7 from J, leaving 17 bases between them. Germline V gives CDR1 LNHDA, CDR2 SQIVND (reference sequence). DNA of the CDR3: TGTGCCAGTAGTATGGGACTCGCGAGAGGCCATACGCAGTATTTT. It translates to CASSMGLARGHTQYF.

The chain has TRBV6-5 and TRBJ1-2; 9 bases match TRBD1. Germline trimming cut 0 bases from V and 7 bases from J; bases unmatched to any gene: 0. Germline values: CDR1 MNHEY, CDR2 SVGAGI. This CDR3 has 13 residues. CDR3 sequence: CASSYSGQGGYTF. CDR3 sequence (DNA): TGTGCCAGCAGTTACTCGGGACAGGGTGGCTACACCTTC.

The rearrangement links TRBV2 to TRBJ2-7; D gene unclear. The V end lost 7 bases, the J end lost 0 bases, and 13 bases lay between the germline ends. CDR3 length: 14 amino acids. Germline V gene lookup returns CDR1 SNHLY and CDR2 FYNNEI. The CDR3 DNA sequence: TGTGCCAGCACCGCAGACTGGTCCTCCTACGAGCAGTACTTC. It is translated as CASTADWSSYEQYF. The complete variable domain, with remaining parts taken from reference TRBV2 and TRBJ2-7, reads EPEVTQTPSHQVTQMGQEVILRCVPISNHLYFYWYRQILGQKVEFLVSFYNNEISEKSEIFDDQFSVERPDGSNFTLKIRSTKLEDSAMYFCASTADWSSYEQYFGPGTRLTVT.

This clone was observed once. The chain employs TRBV5-1 and TRBJ1-1; tentatively, D is TRBD1 (5 bases). Germline-derived CDR1 and CDR2 are SGHRS and YFSETQ. The V and J ends lost 0 bases and 1 base respectively, with 7 bases between them. CDR3 length equals 14 residues. The CDR3 region has the DNA TGCGCCAGCAGCTTGGTTACAGGGAACACTGAAGCTTTCTTT. Protein sequence: CASSLVTGNTEAFF. Full variable domain (rest looked up from reference TRBV5-1 and TRBJ1-1): KAGVTQTPRYLIKTRGQQVTLSCSPISGHRSVSWYQQTPGQGLQFLFEYFSETQRNKGNFPGRFSGRQFSNSRSEMNVSTLELGDSALYLCASSLVTGNTEAFFGQGTRLTVV.

The chain couples TRBV6-1 to TRBJ2-5, with a weak D call TRBD1 (5 bases). Per the germline V gene, CDR1 is MNHNS and CDR2 is SASEGT. The CDR3 totals 14 residues. Trimming removed 2 bases from V and 8 bases from J, with 15 bases in between. This chain's CDR3 is CASSESQGEITQYF. The CDR3 DNA reads TGTGCCAGCAGTGAAAGTCAGGGTGAGATCACCCAGTACTTC.

This clone came up a few times. The chain combines TRBV7-9 with TRBJ1-3, with D perhaps matching TRBD1 (6 bases). The ends were cut back, 8 bases at V and 4 bases at J, with 12 bases in the middle. The germline V gene has CDR1 SEHNR and CDR2 FQNEAQ (reference sequence). The CDR3 length is 13 residues. CDR3 region: CASPTGPGNTIYF. The CDR3 bases are TGTGCCAGCCCCACAGGGCCCGGAAACACCATATATTTT.

J is TRBJ2-3 and V is TRBV19, with D hard to call. Germline V CDR1 and CDR2: LNHDA, SQIVND (reference sequence). CDR3 size: 15 residues. V lost 0 bases and J lost 0, with 7 bases in between. The CDR3: CASSIERRSTDTQYF. In DNA form, the CDR3 reads TGTGCCAGTAGTATAGAACGGAGAAGCACAGATACGCAGTATTTT.

J is TRBJ1-2 and V is TRBV2, with D possibly being TRBD1 (6 bases). Per germline, CDR1 SNHLY and CDR2 FYNNEI. V was shortened by 6 bases and J by 6 bases, with 17 bases between the two germline ends. CDR3 length: 14 amino acids. This CDR3 is CASSIKQGGDGYTF. CDR3 nucleotide sequence: TGTGCCAGCAGCATCAAACAGGGAGGGGATGGCTACACCTTC.

The V gene is TRBV9, the J gene TRBJ2-2; no clear D. V was clipped by 3 bases and J by 0 bases, with 9 bases between them. Germline CDR1 is SGDLS and CDR2 is YYNGEE. The CDR3 is 15 amino acids. In nucleotides, the CDR3 is TGTGCCAGCAGCGGACAAACAGCGAACACCGGGGAGCTGTTTTTT. As protein: CASSGQTANTGELFF.

This clone was counted a few times. This chain joins TRBV3-1 (or the pseudogene TRBV3-2) and TRBJ1-6; D possibly corresponds to TRBD1 (6 bases). From germline, CDR1 is LGHDT and CDR2 YNNKEL (reference sequence). V lost 4 bases, J lost 5 bases, and 12 bases lay in between. This CDR3 contains 15 residues. The CDR3 sequence is CASSRSTGNNSPLHF. Here the CDR3 DNA reads TGTGCCAGCAGCCGATCCACAGGGAATAATTCACCCCTCCACTTT.

The V gene is TRBV11-3, the J gene TRBJ1-2; 9 nucleotides agree with TRBD1. The CDR3 is 15 residues long. The trim removed 7 bases at V and 6 bases at J, leaving 12 bases unmatched. Germline V gene data show CDR1 as SGHNT and CDR2 as YENEEA. The CDR3 DNA reads as TGTGCCAGCAACTCGGGAGGCGGGACAGGGAATGGCTACACCTTC. The encoded protein is CASNSGGGTGNGYTF.

The CDR3, as DNA: TGTGCCAGCGCTACCACGACCGGGATGCAGTACTTC. This encodes CASATTTGMQYF. The genes are TRBV5-6 and TRBJ2-7, with D possibly being TRBD2 (5 bases). The CDR3 is 12 amino acids. V shed 7 bases and J shed 9 bases, with 17 bases lying between them. Germline V gene lookup returns CDR1 SGHDT and CDR2 YYEEEE.

This clone was seen only once. The gene calls are TRBV13 and TRBJ2-3; D might be TRBD1 (8 bases). Between the trimmed V and J ends, which lost 5 bases and 3 bases, there was a span of 18 bases. The CDR3 loop spans 16 amino acids. CDR1 and CDR2 (germline): PRHDT, FYEKMQ (reference sequence). This CDR3 reads CASSPRGQGGTDTQYF. DNA of the CDR3: TGTGCCAGCAGCCCTCGAGGACAGGGAGGGACAGATACGCAGTATTTT.

This sequence joins TRBV19 and TRBJ1-1; a weak D match, TRBD1 (6 bases). V was trimmed by 6 bases and J by 3 bases, leaving 11 bases between them. CDR1 is LNHDA and CDR2 is SQIVND in the germline V gene (reference sequence). This CDR3 contains 13 residues. The CDR3 loop reads CASRGGEDTEAFF. Here the CDR3 DNA reads TGTGCCAGTAGAGGGGGTGAGGACACTGAAGCTTTCTTT.

The chain uses TRBV10-2 and TRBJ1-6; TRBD1 matches 7 bases. Germline V gives CDR1 WSHSY, CDR2 SAAADI. V lost 3 bases to trimming and J lost 7 bases; unmatched junction nucleotides: 12. The CDR3 runs to 17 residues. The CDR3 coding sequence is TGCGCCAGCAGTGATCACCGGGACAGTTTTCGAAATTCACCCCTCCACTTT. Its protein product is CASSDHRDSFRNSPLHF.

J is TRBJ1-6 and V is TRBV9; D not resolved. V lost 0 bases to trimming and J lost 6 bases, with 10 bases between them. Per the germline V gene, CDR1 is SGDLS and CDR2 is YYNGEE. The CDR3 length is 15 residues. The CDR3, as DNA: TGTGCCAGCAGCGTAGGTGGCACCCCTAATTCACCCCTCCACTTT. It encodes CASSVGGTPNSPLHF.